This T cell receptor beta chain was found in a study of CD8+CD57+ T cells in acquired aplastic anemia. The CDR3 spans 16 residues. V dropped 5 bases and J dropped 11; count of bases not matched to a gene: 16. Germline CDR1 and CDR2: SGHVS and FQNEAQ. It was genomic DNA that served as the template for profiling TCR beta VDJ and CDR3. TCRdb reprocessed the reads with MiXCR, giving one entry per CDR3 protein. The sample contains 400,000 to 450,000 distinct CDR3 sequences, around 72% of which appear only once. The chain employs TRBV7-8 and TRBJ2-1; TRBD2 matches at 9 bases. The material sequenced was sorted CD4+, CD8+, or CD8+CD57+ T cells (not recorded which) from PBMCs. The TCR was taken from a human donor in good health, serving as a control. The CDR3 DNA reads TGTGCCAGCAGCCCCGATGCGGGAGGGGTTAATTCACAGCAGTTCTTC. Protein sequence: CASSPDAGGVNSQQFF.